What follows are 14 T cell receptor beta chains derived from one specimen sequenced in a study of T cell responses to AZD1222 COVID-19 vaccine. The protocol was immunoSEQ multiplex PCR, while the TCRdb copy is restricted to in-frame clones and leaves out a portion. The table lists 120,000 to 150,000 clones, approximately 88% of them singletons, with 3% to 4% in the top ten. Sequenced here: peripheral blood, sampled on day 0 of MenACWY control vaccination. Receptor source: an adult in good health.

V usage is TRBV7-6 and J usage is TRBJ2-5, with TRBD2 identical over 7 bases. J gave up 2 bases and V 5 bases, and 8 bases lay outside the gene matches. This CDR3 is 15 amino acids long. The germline CDR1 and CDR2 sequences are SGHVS and FNYEAQ. Here the CDR3 reads CASSPTSDIQETQYF. The DNA for the CDR3 is TGTGCCAGCAGCCCTACTAGCGACATACAAGAGACCCAGTACTTC. Full variable domain (remainder filled in from reference TRBV7-6 and TRBJ2-5): GAGVSQSPRYKVTKRGQDVALRCDPISGHVSLYWYRQALGQGPEFLTYFNYEAQQDKSGLPNDRFSAERPEGSISTLTIQRTEQRDSAMYRCASSPTSDIQETQYFGPGTRLLVL.

This clone was detected once. The chain joins TRBV28 to TRBJ1-2; D might be TRBD1 (6 bases). The CDR3 is 14 amino acids. V was cut by 5 bases and J by 4 bases, with 14 bases left in between. Germline CDR1 is MDHEN and CDR2 is SYDVKM. The CDR3 protein is CASSPSGTTYGYTF. The CDR3, as DNA: TGTGCCAGCAGTCCATCCGGGACAACCTATGGCTACACCTTC.

The chain combines TRBV18 with TRBJ1-2; no definite D call. Trimming removed 5 bases at V and 0 bases at J, with 7 bases between. The CDR3 extends over 13 amino acids. Germline CDR1 is KGHSH and CDR2 is LQKENI. CDR3 sequence: CASSDTSNYGYTF. In DNA form, the CDR3 reads TGTGCCAGCTCAGACACATCTAACTATGGCTACACCTTC.

The CDR3 DNA reads as TGTGCCAGCAGCCAGCGGGACGCCGCCACTGGCTATGGCTACACCTTC. Its translation is CASSQRDAATGYGYTF. The V gene is TRBV4-2, the J gene TRBJ1-2; D is perhaps TRBD1 (5 bases). The CDR3 extends over 16 amino acids. Germline V gene sequence: CDR1 LGHNA, CDR2 YNFKEQ. V lost 3 bases and J 4 bases, leaving 18 bases between the germline ends.

The chain combines TRBV4-2 with TRBJ2-7; 8 nucleotides align to TRBD1. Germline-derived CDR1 and CDR2 are LGHNA and YNFKEQ. Trimming at V came to 4 bases and at J to 5 bases, leaving 19 bases not matched to a gene. This CDR3 spans 18 amino acids. CDR3 region: CASSLASGGQGFAHEQYF. CDR3 DNA: TGTGCCAGCAGCCTAGCCTCCGGTGGACAGGGATTCGCCCACGAGCAGTACTTC.

The chain carries TRBV6-1 and TRBJ1-4; 7 nucleotides agree with TRBD1. The CDR3 totals 16 residues. V was clipped by 4 bases and J by 8 bases; unmatched bases: 13. The germline gives CDR1 MNHNS, CDR2 SASEGT. The CDR3 region is CASSVGAQGRGEKLFF. DNA of the CDR3: TGTGCCAGCAGTGTGGGGGCACAGGGGAGGGGAGAAAAACTGTTTTTT.

The V gene is TRBV10-3, the J gene TRBJ1-6, with D perhaps TRBD1 (6 bases). This CDR3 has 13 amino acids. Germline V lookup: CDR1 ENHRY, CDR2 SYGVKD. The V and J ends lost 10 bases and 3 bases respectively, with 10 bases between them. CDR3 loop: CANGQYYNSPLHF. The CDR3 nucleotides read TGTGCCAACGGACAGTACTATAATTCACCCCTCCACTTT.

The sample holds one count of this clone. The V and J genes are TRBV9 and TRBJ1-6, with D perhaps matching TRBD1 (6 bases). Germline CDR1 reads SGDLS; CDR2 reads YYNGEE. The V gene lost 0 bases and the J gene lost 9 bases, with 16 bases spanning the gap. The CDR3 is 16 residues long. In DNA form, the CDR3 reads TGTGCCAGCAGCGTAGAATCAGGGGCCCGGGGTTCACCCCTCCACTTT. This translates into CASSVESGARGSPLHF.

This rearrangement joins TRBV19 to TRBJ1-1; TRBD1 matches at 7 bases. The CDR3 is 18 residues long. After removal of 3 bases from V and 1 base from J, the junction contained 14 bases not matched to a gene. The germline gives CDR1 LNHDA, CDR2 SQIVND (reference sequence). The CDR3 coding sequence is TGTGCCAGTAGTATCTGGGCCCATGAGAGACAGGGGAACACTGAAGCTTTCTTT. Amino acids: CASSIWAHERQGNTEAFF.

J is TRBJ2-1 and V is TRBV6-1, with a weak D call TRBD2 (5 bases). Trimming took off 4 bases at V and 2 bases at J, with 15 bases between the two ends. The germline V gene has CDR1 MNHNS and CDR2 SASEGT. The CDR3 is made up of 16 amino acids. The CDR3 region is CASSARPRGTYNEQFF. CDR3 nucleotide sequence: TGTGCCAGCAGTGCTAGGCCCCGAGGGACCTACAATGAGCAGTTCTTC.

The V call is TRBV7-2, the J call TRBJ2-2; D uncertain. The CDR3 totals 16 residues. Trimming took off 5 bases at V and 7 bases at J, with 20 bases between the two ends. Germline CDR1 is SGHTA and CDR2 is FQGNSA. DNA for the CDR3: TGTGCCAGCAGCCATGAGGATCTAGGATTGGGCGGGGAGCTGTTTTTT. Translated, it gives CASSHEDLGLGGELFF.

The V gene is TRBV18, the J gene TRBJ1-2, with 7 bases aligning to TRBD1. After removal of 4 bases from V and 5 bases from J, the junction contained 16 bases not matched to a gene. The CDR3 has 17 residues. CDR1 and CDR2 from the germline V gene are KGHSH and LQKENI. CDR3 DNA: TGTGCCAGCTCACTGGACAGGCCCCCTCTAGTAGGGTATGGCTACACCTTC. Translating it yields CASSLDRPPLVGYGYTF.

V gene TRBV3-1 (or the pseudogene TRBV3-2) combines with J gene TRBJ1-5; D might be TRBD1 (6 bases). The V and J ends lost 6 bases and 5 bases respectively, with 8 bases between them. From germline, CDR1 is LGHDT and CDR2 YNNKEL (reference sequence). CDR3 length: 12 amino acids. The CDR3 is CASSPGDQPQHF. CDR3 in DNA: TGTGCCAGCAGTCCAGGGGATCAGCCCCAGCATTTT.

This chain links TRBV5-1 with TRBJ2-2, with D tentatively TRBD2 (5 bases). CDR1 is SGHRS and CDR2 is YFSETQ in the germline V gene. Trimming shortened V by 4 bases and J by 0 bases, and 16 bases separated the two germline ends. The CDR3 covers 17 residues. The CDR3 DNA follows: TGCGCCAGCAGCGACCGAGGGAAGGCGTCGAACACCGGGGAGCTGTTTTTT. It codes for CASSDRGKASNTGELFF.